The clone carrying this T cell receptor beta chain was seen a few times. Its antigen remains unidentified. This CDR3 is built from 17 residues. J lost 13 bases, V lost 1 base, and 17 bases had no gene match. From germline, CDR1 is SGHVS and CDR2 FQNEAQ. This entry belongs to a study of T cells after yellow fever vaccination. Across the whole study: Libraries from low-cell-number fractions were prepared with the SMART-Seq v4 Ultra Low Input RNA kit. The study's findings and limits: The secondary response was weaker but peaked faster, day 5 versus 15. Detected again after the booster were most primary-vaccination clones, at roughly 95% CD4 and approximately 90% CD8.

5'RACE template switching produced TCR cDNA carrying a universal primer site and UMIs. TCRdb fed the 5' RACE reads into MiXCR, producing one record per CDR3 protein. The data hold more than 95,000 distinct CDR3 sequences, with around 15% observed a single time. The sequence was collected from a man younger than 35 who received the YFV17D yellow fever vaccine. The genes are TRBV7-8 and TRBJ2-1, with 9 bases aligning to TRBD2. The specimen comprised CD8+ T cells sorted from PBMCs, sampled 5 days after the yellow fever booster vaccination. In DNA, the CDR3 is TGTGCCAGCAGCTTAGTTGGCGGCGGGGGGGGCCCCTCTGGTCAGTTCTTC. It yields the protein CASSLVGGGGGPSGQFF. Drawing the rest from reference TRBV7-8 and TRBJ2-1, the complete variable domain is GAGVSQSPRYKVAKRGQDVALRCDPISGHVSLFWYQQALGQGPEFLTYFQNEAQLDKSGLPSDRFFAERPEGSVSTLKIQRTQQEDSAVYLCASSLVGGGGGPSGQFFGPGTRLTVL.